Below, 17 T cell receptor beta chains from the same sample are listed, as sequenced in a study of blood T cell repertoires in COVID-19. Profiling relied on immunoSEQ multiplex PCR, and the TCRdb table lists in-frame clones only, not all of them. The table records some 150,000 clones, 65% to 85% of them present only once. The material sequenced was peripheral blood. These receptors all come from a woman aged 50 to 65 with acute or convalescent COVID-19.

The chain has TRBV6-5 and TRBJ2-2; D ambiguous. The germline CDR1 and CDR2 sequences are MNHEY and SVGAGI. The CDR3 consists of 12 residues. V was trimmed by 6 bases and J by 3 bases, leaving 5 bases between them. The CDR3: CASSQYTGELFF. Here the CDR3 DNA reads TGTGCCAGCAGCCAATACACCGGGGAGCTGTTTTTT.

V is TRBV19 and J is TRBJ2-7; a weak D match, TRBD1 (6 bases). The CDR3 totals 11 residues. Germline V lookup: CDR1 LNHDA, CDR2 SQIVND (reference sequence). Trimming removed 9 bases at V and 6 bases at J, with 12 bases between. The chain's CDR3 is CARQGRAEQYF. In DNA form, the CDR3 reads TGTGCCAGACAGGGCCGCGCCGAGCAGTACTTC.

This clone was seen a few times. This chain connects TRBV11-1 to TRBJ2-3; 7 bases line up with TRBD1. Per germline, CDR1 SGHAT and CDR2 FQDESV (reference sequence). Germline trimming cut 1 base from V and 4 bases from J; bases unmatched to any gene: 8. The CDR3 is made up of 16 amino acids. The CDR3, as DNA: TGTGCCAGCAGCTTAGTGGGGAGACAGGGAGCAGATACGCAGTATTTT. The encoded protein is CASSLVGRQGADTQYF.

In this sample, this clone turned up once. The J gene is TRBJ1-2, the V gene TRBV19; D is unclear. Germline-derived CDR1 and CDR2 are LNHDA and SQIVND (reference sequence). The germline V and J ends were trimmed by 3 bases and 4 bases, with 15 bases remaining between them. The CDR3 extends over 15 amino acids. CDR3 protein: CASSIGGDAFYGYTF. In DNA form, the CDR3 reads TGTGCCAGTAGTATCGGTGGAGACGCCTTCTATGGCTACACCTTC.

The rearrangement links TRBV7-9 to TRBJ1-2; 11 bases agree with TRBD1. V was clipped by 4 bases and J by 3 bases; unmatched bases: 13. The CDR3 sequence is 18 residues long. Germline CDR1 and CDR2: SEHNR and FQNEAQ (reference sequence). The CDR3 DNA sequence: TGTGCCAGCAGCTCCCCCCCGGACAGGGGGCTTTCGGACTATGGCTACACCTTC. This gives the protein CASSSPPDRGLSDYGYTF.

The rearrangement links TRBV5-1 to TRBJ1-4, with D possibly matching TRBD1 (5 bases). V shed 5 bases and J shed 4 bases, with 15 bases lying between them. This CDR3 comprises 15 residues. Germline CDR1 SGHRS, CDR2 YFSETQ. CDR3 loop: CASRWGGEYNEKLFF. The CDR3 DNA reads as TGCGCCAGCAGGTGGGGGGGTGAATATAATGAAAAACTGTTTTTT. Full variable domain (missing parts from reference TRBV5-1 and TRBJ1-4): KAGVTQTPRYLIKTRGQQVTLSCSPISGHRSVSWYQQTPGQGLQFLFEYFSETQRNKGNFPGRFSGRQFSNSRSEMNVSTLELGDSALYLCASRWGGEYNEKLFFGSGTQLSVL.

V usage is TRBV6-5 and J usage is TRBJ2-2; 7 positions agree with TRBD2. CDR1 MNHEY and CDR2 SVGAGI come from the germline V gene. V trimming: 8 bases; J trimming: 1 base; junction bases outside the gene matches: 7. The CDR3 is 15 residues long. The CDR3 spells CASLSGGGNTGELFF. The CDR3 bases are TGTGCCAGCTTATCGGGAGGCGGGAACACCGGGGAGCTGTTTTTT.

V is TRBV27 and J is TRBJ2-1; D possibly corresponds to TRBD2 (5 bases). This CDR3 spans 12 amino acids. The V gene lost 7 bases and the J gene lost 6 bases, with 10 bases spanning the gap. Looked up from germline, CDR1 is MNHEY and CDR2 is SMNVEV (reference sequence). The DNA for the CDR3 is TGTGCCAGCATGCGGGTCAGCAATGAGCAGTTCTTC. Translation: CASMRVSNEQFF.

This chain links TRBV6-6 with TRBJ1-5, with 7 bases fitting TRBD1. The CDR3 runs 12 residues. Germline assignment: CDR1 MNHNY and CDR2 SVGAGI (reference sequence). The trim removed 11 bases at V and 7 bases at J, leaving 8 bases unmatched. The CDR3 DNA reads as TGTGCCGCGACAGGGTCGTGGCAGCCCCAGCATTTT. It codes for CAATGSWQPQHF.

This chain links TRBV6-5 with TRBJ2-3, with D tentatively TRBD2 (6 bases). Germline loops: CDR1 MNHEY, CDR2 SVGAGI. This CDR3 contains 15 residues. V lost 4 bases and J lost 6, with 17 bases in between. The CDR3 here is CASSSPGLSGDTQYF. CDR3 DNA: TGTGCCAGCAGTTCCCCAGGACTATCTGGGGATACGCAGTATTTT.

In this sample, this clone turned up once. CDR3 DNA: TGTGCCAGCAGCTCATACCACGGACAGAACACTGAAGCTTTCTTT. As protein: CASSSYHGQNTEAFF. The chain joins TRBV9 to TRBJ1-1; TRBD1 might be the D (5 bases). The germline gives CDR1 SGDLS, CDR2 YYNGEE. This CDR3 is 15 amino acids long. V was cut by 4 bases and J by 1 base, with 14 bases left in between.

V is TRBV4-2 and J is TRBJ2-1, with TRBD2 matching 13 bases. The V segment lost 4 bases and the J segment 0 bases; nucleotides outside the gene matches: 6. This CDR3 contains 18 residues. Germline CDR1 and CDR2: LGHNA and YNFKEQ. CDR3 bases: TGTGCCAGCAGCCGGACTAGCGGGGGCTCTAGCTCCTACAATGAGCAGTTCTTC. As protein: CASSRTSGGSSSYNEQFF.

The chain joins TRBV5-1 to TRBJ1-6; no clear D gene. V was shortened by 2 bases and J by 7 bases, with 25 bases between the two germline ends. In germline, CDR1 is SGHRS, CDR2 YFSETQ. The CDR3 length is 19 residues. The CDR3 protein is CASSFSGVSPYLKNSPLHF. The CDR3 nucleotides read TGCGCCAGCAGCTTTTCCGGGGTCAGTCCCTACCTTAAAAATTCACCCCTCCACTTT. The whole variable domain, remainder taken from reference TRBV5-1 and TRBJ1-6, is KAGVTQTPRYLIKTRGQQVTLSCSPISGHRSVSWYQQTPGQGLQFLFEYFSETQRNKGNFPGRFSGRQFSNSRSEMNVSTLELGDSALYLCASSFSGVSPYLKNSPLHFGNGTRLTVT.

This sequence joins TRBV7-2 and TRBJ2-3; possibly TRBD2 for D (5 bases). V gave up 0 bases and J gave up 5 bases, with 6 bases separating them. This CDR3 region has 13 residues. The V gene's germline CDR1 is SGHTA and CDR2 FQGNSA. Written as DNA, the CDR3 is TGTGCCAGCAGCTTAGCCGGGAAAGATACGCAGTATTTT. It codes for CASSLAGKDTQYF.

The V gene is TRBV5-1, the J gene TRBJ2-5; 8 nucleotides align to TRBD1. The germline V gene encodes CDR1 SGHRS and CDR2 YFSETQ. The CDR3 has 15 residues. The junction had 6 bases not matched to a gene; V was cut back by 4 bases and J by 1 base. As DNA, the CDR3 is TGCGCCAGCAGCCAATCCGGGACAGGCCAAGAGACCCAGTACTTC. Translating gives CASSQSGTGQETQYF.

The rearrangement joins TRBV5-1 to TRBJ1-3; D unclear. Germline values: CDR1 SGHRS, CDR2 YFSETQ. V lost 5 bases and J lost 2, with 14 bases in between. This CDR3 has 15 residues. This CDR3 reads CASREGTGTGNTIYF. The CDR3 nucleotides are TGCGCCAGCAGAGAGGGTACGGGCACTGGAAACACCATATATTTT.

This chain uses TRBV10-3 with TRBJ2-5; 7 nucleotides match TRBD1. CDR3 length equals 13 residues. V was clipped by 3 bases and J by 7 bases; unmatched bases: 5. CDR1 and CDR2 (germline): ENHRY, SYGVKD. The CDR3 coding sequence is TGTGCCATCAGTGATGACAGGGAAGGGACCCAGTACTTC. It is translated as CAISDDREGTQYF.